The next 24 T cell receptor beta chains were all read from a single sample in a study of beta chain features in type 1 diabetes. The sequenced template was cDNA made from the entire isolated RNA. Clones were read by immunoSEQ multiplex PCR, and TCRdb kept only the in-frame ones, dropping some. The sample lists 400,000 or so clones, over 10% occurring once. The study's findings and limits: All four CD4+ subsets of Type 1 diabetes patients contained TCRB CDR3s that were moderately but significantly shorter.

Antigens for these TCRs are unknown. Sequences were obtained from naive CD4+ T cells from blood. Receptor source: a woman aged 18-30 years with type 1 diabetes.

The V and J genes are TRBV12-5 and TRBJ2-5; a weak D match, TRBD1 (7 bases). V was cut by 7 bases and J by 6 bases, with 15 bases left in between. Germline CDR1 and CDR2: LGHNT and FRNRAP. The length of the CDR3 is 13 residues. CDR3 residues: CASALTGRKTQYF. The CDR3 DNA reads TGTGCTAGTGCCTTGACAGGGAGGAAGACCCAGTACTTC.

The CDR3 sequence: CASSPTPSGRYEQFF. DNA for the CDR3: TGTGCCAGCAGCCCAACCCCTAGCGGGAGGTATGAGCAGTTCTTC. The gene calls are TRBV5-4 and TRBJ2-1; TRBD2 agrees at 11 bases. The germline gives CDR1 SGHNT, CDR2 YYREEE (reference sequence). After removal of 4 bases from V and 8 bases from J, the junction contained 8 bases not matched to a gene. The CDR3 runs to 15 residues. Drawing the rest from reference TRBV5-4 and TRBJ2-1, the complete variable domain is ETGVTQSPTHLIKTRGQQVTLRCSSQSGHNTVSWYQQALGQGPQFIFQYYREEENGRGNFPPRFSGLQFPNYSSELNVNALELDDSALYLCASSPTPSGRYEQFFGPGTRLTVL.

This clone was counted a single time. The V and J genes are TRBV28 and TRBJ2-1, with 8 positions matching TRBD2. The CDR3 is made up of 17 amino acids. The germline CDR1 and CDR2 sequences are MDHEN and SYDVKM. The junction had 11 bases not matched to a gene; V was cut back by 6 bases and J by 1 base. Written as DNA, the CDR3 is TGTGCCAGCAGCCAGGGTTTACTAGCGGATTCCTACAATGAGCAGTTCTTC. Residues: CASSQGLLADSYNEQFF.

The V call is TRBV19, the J call TRBJ2-6, with 12 bases fitting TRBD2. Per germline, CDR1 LNHDA and CDR2 SQIVND (reference sequence). With 5 bases clipped from V and 2 bases from J, the junction kept 4 bases outside the gene matches. The CDR3 totals 17 residues. The CDR3 DNA is TGTGCCAGTAGTCCCCGACTAGCGGGGGCTGGGGCCAACGTCCTGACTTTC. It is translated as CASSPRLAGAGANVLTF. The whole variable domain, remainder taken from reference TRBV19 and TRBJ2-6, is DGGITQSPKYLFRKEGQNVTLSCEQNLNHDAMYWYRQDPGQGLRLIYYSQIVNDFQKGDIAEGYSVSREKKESFPLTVTSAQKNPTAFYLCASSPRLAGAGANVLTFGAGSRLTVL.

The gene calls are TRBV11-2 and TRBJ2-3, with 15 bases aligning to TRBD2. The germline CDR1 and CDR2 sequences are SGHAT and FQNNGV. The CDR3 runs to 17 residues. With 5 bases clipped from V and 6 bases from J, the junction kept 9 bases outside the gene matches. CDR3 sequence: CASSNGLAGGRADTQYF. CDR3 in DNA: TGTGCCAGCAGCAATGGACTAGCGGGGGGGCGGGCGGATACGCAGTATTTT.

This clone was picked up a small number of times. The chain employs TRBV28 and TRBJ2-3, with 10 bases lining up with TRBD2. Losses at the gene ends were 5 bases for V and 0 bases for J; bases not matched to a gene: 8. Per germline, CDR1 MDHEN and CDR2 SYDVKM. The CDR3 spans 17 residues. In DNA form, the CDR3 reads TGTGCCAGCAGTACAAGCGGGAGGGCCTGGAGCACAGATACGCAGTATTTT. As protein: CASSTSGRAWSTDTQYF.

Remarks on this clone: Other nucleotide sequences in the sample specify the same CDR3. The chain carries TRBV5-1 and TRBJ2-5; 7 bases fit TRBD1. In germline, CDR1 is SGHRS, CDR2 YFSETQ. The CDR3 totals 14 residues. J gave up 3 bases and V 4 bases, and 6 bases lay outside the gene matches. The DNA for the CDR3 is TGCGCCAGCAGCCCAGGGACAGCAAAAGAGACCCAGTACTTC. Translating gives CASSPGTAKETQYF.

This clone occurred a few times. CDR3 residues: CASSFSGGPGETQYF. The CDR3, as DNA: TGTGCCAGCAGCTTCAGCGGGGGGCCGGGAGAGACCCAGTACTTC. This chain joins TRBV5-4 and TRBJ2-5; the match to TRBD2 covers 9 bases. CDR1 and CDR2 from the germline V gene are SGHNT and YYREEE (reference sequence). The V gene end was trimmed by 2 bases and the J gene end by 4 bases; junction bases not matched to a gene: 6. The CDR3 covers 15 residues.

This clone was picked up a small number of times. CDR3 region: CASSLSGPYSYGYTF. The CDR3 bases are TGTGCCAGCAGCTTATCGGGTCCTTACTCCTATGGCTACACCTTC. The chain couples TRBV7-2 to TRBJ1-2, with D unclear. Trimming cost V 2 bases and J 4 bases, with 14 bases left between them. The CDR3 extends over 15 amino acids. Germline CDR1 is SGHTA and CDR2 is FQGNSA.

In its sample, this clone was seen a few times. The V gene is TRBV7-9, the J gene TRBJ1-2; no reliable D call. CDR3 length: 14 residues. The germline gives CDR1 SEHNR, CDR2 FQNEAQ (reference sequence). Between the trimmed V and J ends, which lost 0 bases and 4 bases, there was a span of 9 bases. CDR3 nucleotide sequence: TGTGCCAGCAGCTTAGCCCCAGGTCCCTATGGCTACACCTTC. It is translated as CASSLAPGPYGYTF.

The V gene is TRBV27, the J gene TRBJ1-1; D unclear. The CDR3 has 15 residues. Trimming cost V 5 bases and J 3 bases, with 16 bases left between them. The V gene's germline CDR1 is MNHEY and CDR2 SMNVEV (reference sequence). CDR3 region: CASSVRTRRHTEAFF. CDR3 nucleotide sequence: TGTGCCAGCAGTGTACGTACCCGGAGGCACACTGAAGCTTTCTTT.

The chain links TRBV25-1 to TRBJ2-5; 8 bases align to TRBD2. Germline V gene lookup returns CDR1 MGHDK and CDR2 SYGVNS. Trimming cost V 1 base and J 1 base; bases outside gene matches: 11. The CDR3 has 18 amino acids. In DNA form, the CDR3 reads TGTGCCAGCAGTGAATCCCGGGGAGCGGGGGTAATCCAAGAGACCCAGTACTTC. It translates to CASSESRGAGVIQETQYF.

This clone was seen only a few times. The V and J genes are TRBV7-2 and TRBJ2-7; D perhaps matches TRBD1 (6 bases). Germline-derived CDR1 and CDR2 are SGHTA and FQGNSA. This CDR3 spans 15 amino acids. V lost 0 bases, J lost 2 bases, and 11 bases lay in between. CDR3 nucleotide sequence: TGTGCCAGCAGCTTAGCGCCGGGACACCCCTACGAGCAGTACTTC. Translated, it gives CASSLAPGHPYEQYF. The entire variable domain, with the rest obtained from reference TRBV7-2 and TRBJ2-7, is as follows: GAGVSQSPSNKVTEKGKDVELRCDPISGHTALYWYRQSLGQGLEFLIYFQGNSAPDKSGLPSDRFSAERTGGSVSTLTIQRTQQEDSAVYLCASSLAPGHPYEQYFGPGTRLTVT.

This chain uses TRBV27 with TRBJ1-2; maybe TRBD1 (5 bases). Germline values: CDR1 MNHEY, CDR2 SMNVEV (reference sequence). Trimming pared 2 bases from V and 2 bases from J, leaving 12 bases between. The CDR3 runs 15 residues. CDR3 nucleotide sequence: TGTGCCAGCAGTTTACGGGGGGGGTCGAACTATGGCTACACCTTC. Translation gives CASSLRGGSNYGYTF.

In nucleotides, the CDR3 is TGCGCCAGCAGCTCCTTCCCGGGAGTAAGGGAGCAGTACTTC. Translated: CASSSFPGVREQYF. The V gene is TRBV5-1, the J gene TRBJ2-7; D is perhaps TRBD2 (6 bases). Germline CDR1 and CDR2: SGHRS and YFSETQ. The V end was cut by 3 bases, the J end by 7 bases, with 17 bases between. The CDR3 is 14 residues long.

In its sample, this clone was seen a few times. The V and J genes are TRBV2 and TRBJ2-5; perhaps TRBD2 as D (6 bases). The germline V gene has CDR1 SNHLY and CDR2 FYNNEI. The germline V and J ends were trimmed by 3 bases and 2 bases, with 10 bases remaining between them. The CDR3 runs 14 residues. The chain's CDR3 is CASSDLGRQETQYF. The CDR3 nucleotides are TGTGCCAGCAGTGATCTGGGGAGGCAAGAGACCCAGTACTTC.

The chain couples TRBV30 to TRBJ2-1; 9 nucleotides line up with TRBD2. CDR1 is GTSNPN, CDR2 SVGIG, per germline (reference sequence). This CDR3 contains 14 residues. Germline trimming cut 1 base from V and 5 bases from J; bases unmatched to any gene: 3. Written as DNA, the CDR3 is TGTGCCTGGAGTGGGACTAGCGAAAACAATGAGCAGTTCTTC. This codes for CAWSGTSENNEQFF.

J is TRBJ1-2 and V is TRBV28; 8 bases are a match to TRBD1. CDR3 length: 14 amino acids. Trimming at V came to 5 bases and at J to 8 bases, leaving 10 bases not matched to a gene. Germline values: CDR1 MDHEN, CDR2 SYDVKM. CDR3 bases: TGTGCCAGCAGTCCAACCGCCCCAGGGGGCGGCTACACCTTC. Protein sequence: CASSPTAPGGGYTF.

This clone was detected a few times. This chain uses TRBV10-3 with TRBJ2-3, with D possibly TRBD2 on 5 matching bases. The germline CDR1 and CDR2 sequences are ENHRY and SYGVKD. The CDR3 spans 13 residues. V was clipped by 10 bases and J by 1 base, with 12 bases between them. The CDR3 loop is CATRGPGTDTQYF. In DNA, the CDR3 is TGTGCCACCCGGGGTCCGGGCACAGATACGCAGTATTTT.

V is TRBV6-5 and J is TRBJ1-1; D is unclear. Germline V gives CDR1 MNHEY, CDR2 SVGAGI. This CDR3 spans 13 amino acids. V was shortened by 6 bases and J by 4 bases, with 12 bases between the two germline ends. CDR3 amino acids: CASSRAGSTEAFF. The DNA of the CDR3 is TGTGCCAGCAGCAGAGCAGGTTCCACTGAAGCTTTCTTT.

This clone was observed a handful of times. The J gene is TRBJ1-2, the V gene TRBV5-4, with TRBD1 matching 7 bases. Germline assignment: CDR1 SGHNT and CDR2 YYREEE (reference sequence). The V and J ends lost 0 bases and 4 bases, in that order; junction bases with no gene match: 6. CDR3 length: 15 amino acids. For the CDR3, the DNA is TGTGCCAGCAGCTTGGGACAGGGACCTTTCTATGGCTACACCTTC. Its protein is CASSLGQGPFYGYTF.

This clone was observed a handful of times. The gene calls are TRBV9 and TRBJ2-3; no firm D call. From germline, CDR1 is SGDLS and CDR2 YYNGEE. V lost 0 bases, J lost 4 bases, and 9 bases lay in between. CDR3 length: 14 amino acids. CDR3 loop: CASSVGAMSDTQYF. CDR3 nucleotide sequence: TGTGCCAGCAGCGTAGGAGCGATGTCAGATACGCAGTATTTT.

V and J are TRBV30 and TRBJ2-7; 14 bases are a match to TRBD2. Germline V gene sequence: CDR1 GTSNPN, CDR2 SVGIG (reference sequence). The junction had 7 bases not matched to a gene; V was cut back by 5 bases and J by 4 bases. The CDR3 is made up of 15 amino acids. The DNA of the CDR3 is TGTGCCTGGCAGATGGGACTAGCGGGAGCATACGAGCAGTACTTC. Its protein product is CAWQMGLAGAYEQYF.

This clone has just a few counts. The V gene is TRBV19, the J gene TRBJ2-3; D is possibly TRBD2 (6 bases). Trimming removed 5 bases from V and 6 bases from J, with 15 bases in between. The CDR3 extends over 14 amino acids. Germline lookup yields CDR1 LNHDA and CDR2 SQIVND (reference sequence). The CDR3: CASSPFSLADTQYF. CDR3 coding DNA: TGTGCCAGTAGTCCGTTCTCACTAGCCGATACGCAGTATTTT.